The entry below describes one T cell receptor beta chain. What it binds is not known. These data originate in a study of shared clonotypes between healthy human individuals. Study-level results: Around 5% of naive CD4 clonotypes were common to a handful of donors. In contrast to clonotypes shared by all four donors, non-shared clonotypes had lower generation probabilities.

V was clipped by 1 base and J by 5 bases, with 11 bases between them. The CDR3 is 14 amino acids. Germline-derived CDR1 and CDR2 are MGHRA and YSYEKL. The method was immunoSEQ multiplex PCR; TCRdb's version includes in-frame clones alone and lacks a portion of them. The table shows under 2,500,000 clones, with approximately 96% occurring only once. Sequences were obtained from naive CD4+ T cells sorted from blood. Noted subset: CD45RA+ positively selected. This chain links TRBV4-1 with TRBJ2-5; D remains unclear. The receptor's source is a man aged 18 to 30 in good health. CDR3 in DNA: TGCGCCAGCAGCCAAGCCTTTATACGGGAGACCCAGTACTTC. It is translated as CASSQAFIRETQYF.